The rows below give T cell receptor beta chains drawn from one sample of a study of stem cell transplantation in POMP-related autoinflammatory disease. Repertoires were generated with immunoSEQ multiplex PCR, while TCRdb's copy carries only in-frame clones and drops some. The table shows some 69,000 clones, with just over 90% occurring only once. Sample: CD4+ T cells from PBMCs, taken after stem cell transplantation. The origin of the receptors is a human patient with POMP-related autoinflammation and immune dysregulation (PRAID). A subset of T cells may come from the graft donor. Both conserved end residues are part of each CDR3. Fields, in order: D gene, J gene, clone size, V gene, CDR3 protein, CDR3 DNA. The D gene is left open where the match is weak. A clone size is listed for some rows: how often the clone was seen (once, few, many), or a class if it is expanded.

- TRBJ1-6 once TRBV7-9 CASSLGPVSPLHF TGTGCCAGCAGCTTAGGTCCCGTGTCACCCCTCCACTTT
TRBD1 TRBJ1-5 - TRBV28 CASLKGAGQPQHF TGTGCCAGCCTGAAGGGGGCAGGTCAGCCCCAGCATTTT
- TRBJ2-5 - TRBV3-1/TRBV3-2 CASSQETLDGEETQYF TGTGCCAGCAGCCAAGAGACCCTCGACGGTGAAGAGACCCAGTACTTC
- TRBJ1-6 - TRBV18 CASSPIQGNSSPLHF TGTGCCAGCTCACCCATCCAGGGTAATAGCTCGCCCCTCCACTTT
- TRBJ2-3 - TRBV7-7 CASSLGPSLGTDTQYF TGTGCCAGCAGCTTAGGGCCTAGCTTAGGTACAGATACGCAGTATTTT
TRBD1 TRBJ1-1 - TRBV5-1 CASSAGQGGRRNTEAFF TGCGCCAGCAGCGCGGGACAGGGGGGGCGGAGGAACACTGAAGCTTTCTTT
TRBD2 TRBJ2-4 - TRBV14 CASSQGGSRYIQYF TGTGCCAGCAGCCAGGGAGGGAGTCGGTACATTCAGTACTTC
- TRBJ2-3 - TRBV3-1/TRBV3-2 CASSQSTSDTQYF TGTGCCAGCAGCCAATCGACCTCAGATACGCAGTATTTT
TRBD2 TRBJ2-7 few TRBV6-2/TRBV6-3 CASSVGLAAYEQYF TGTGCCAGCAGTGTGGGACTAGCGGCCTACGAGCAGTACTTC
- TRBJ1-6 few TRBV7-9 CASSLALGVPTALHF TGTGCCAGCAGTTTGGCGTTGGGGGTTCCCACAGCTCTCCACTTT
- TRBJ1-6 - TRBV7-2 CASSLGVHSPLHF TGTGCCAGCAGCTTAGGAGTCCATTCACCCCTCCACTTT
TRBD2 TRBJ2-2 - TRBV27 CASSLSGLAGNTGELFF TGTGCCAGCAGTTTGTCGGGACTAGCGGGGAACACCGGGGAGCTGTTTTTT
- TRBJ1-1 - TRBV24-1 CATSDTRATGVGTEAFF TGTGCCACCAGTGACACTCGGGCAACCGGGGTGGGCACTGAAGCTTTCTTT
- TRBJ2-4 - TRBV2 CASSELGVAKNIQYF TGTGCCAGCAGTGAATTGGGAGTAGCCAAAAACATTCAGTACTTC
- TRBJ2-4 - TRBV6-2/TRBV6-3 CASSSAGMAKNIQYF TGTGCCAGCAGTTCGGCAGGGATGGCCAAAAACATTCAGTACTTC
- TRBJ2-7 - TRBV30 CAWSDRLVYYEQYF TGTGCCTGGAGTGACCGACTAGTTTACTACGAGCAGTACTTC
- TRBJ1-5 - TRBV28 CASISGAAGSNQPQHF TGTGCCAGCATCTCTGGGGCGGCGGGTAGCAATCAGCCCCAGCATTTT
- TRBJ2-5 - TRBV2 CASATGPQETQYF TGTGCCAGCGCGACCGGTCCCCAAGAGACCCAGTACTTC
- TRBJ2-2 - TRBV9 CASSVDDRTGELFF TGTGCCAGCAGCGTAGACGACCGCACCGGGGAGCTGTTTTTT
- TRBJ2-7 - TRBV28 CASRNLEGKDEQYF TGTGCCAGCAGAAACCTCGAGGGTAAGGACGAGCAGTACTTC
- TRBJ2-7 - TRBV29-1 CSVEVGLGSYEQYF TGCAGCGTTGAAGTTGGGTTAGGGTCCTACGAGCAGTACTTC
- TRBJ2-2 - TRBV12-5 CASGLATGELFF TGTGCTAGTGGCCTCGCCACCGGGGAGCTGTTTTTT
TRBD1 TRBJ1-2 - TRBV3-1/TRBV3-2 CASSHGTGNGYTF TGTGCCAGCAGCCACGGGACAGGGAATGGCTACACCTTC
- TRBJ1-5 - TRBV2 CASSVLTSNQPQHF TGTGCCAGCAGTGTATTGACATCTAATCAGCCCCAGCATTTT
- TRBJ2-1 - TRBV3-1/TRBV3-2 CASSHGGVNEQFF TGTGCCAGCAGCCACGGCGGCGTCAATGAGCAGTTCTTC
- TRBJ2-3 - TRBV5-1 CASRWDTDTQYF TGCGCCAGCAGGTGGGACACAGATACGCAGTATTTT
- TRBJ2-2 once TRBV3-1/TRBV3-2 CASSQSWGGTNTGELFF TGTGCCAGCAGTCAAAGCTGGGGCGGAACGAACACCGGGGAGCTGTTTTTT
TRBD1 TRBJ1-2 - TRBV5-4 CASSLTTGYGYTF TGTGCCAGCAGCTTGACGACAGGGTATGGCTACACCTTC
TRBD1 TRBJ2-7 - TRBV10-1 CASSESPGQTYEQYF TGCGCCAGCAGTGAGAGTCCGGGACAGACGTACGAGCAGTACTTC
TRBD1 TRBJ2-7 - TRBV28 CASGRQGPLYEQYF TGTGCCAGCGGGCGACAGGGTCCCCTCTACGAGCAGTACTTC
- TRBJ1-2 - TRBV18 CASSPTLNYGYTF TGTGCCAGCTCACCAACACTCAACTATGGCTACACCTTC
- TRBJ2-3 - TRBV19 CASSSGAGTDTQYF TGTGCCAGTAGTTCGGGCGCGGGCACAGATACGCAGTATTTT
- TRBJ1-1 - TRBV3-1/TRBV3-2 CASSQTDRYGTEAFF TGTGCCAGCAGCCAAACAGATAGGTACGGCACTGAAGCTTTCTTT
- TRBJ1-1 - TRBV3-1/TRBV3-2 CASSRQKNTEAFF TGTGCCAGCAGCCGACAAAAGAACACTGAAGCTTTCTTT
- TRBJ2-2 - TRBV28 CASSLGGDTGELFF TGTGCCAGCAGTTTGGGGGGAGACACCGGGGAGCTGTTTTTT
- TRBJ2-7 - TRBV21-1 CASSHTGSPSREKSYEQYF TGTGCCAGCAGCCACACCGGATCCCCGTCTCGGGAAAAAAGCTACGAGCAGTACTTC
TRBD2 TRBJ2-7 - TRBV11-2 CASSSTSGSLYEQYF TGTGCCAGCAGCTCCACTAGCGGGTCTCTTTACGAGCAGTACTTC
- TRBJ2-5 - TRBV4-1 CASSRLLEGETQYF TGCGCCAGCAGCCGGTTGCTAGAGGGCGAGACCCAGTACTTC
- TRBJ2-7 - TRBV11-2 CASSQSPSGEQYF TGTGCCAGCAGCCAGTCCCCATCCGGGGAGCAGTACTTC
- TRBJ2-3 - TRBV5-1 CASSLAGAPDTQYF TGCGCCAGCAGCTTGGCCGGGGCCCCAGATACGCAGTATTTT
- TRBJ1-6 - TRBV6-2/TRBV6-3 CASSYEVTPLHF TGTGCCAGCAGTTACGAGGTGACACCCCTCCACTTT
TRBD1 TRBJ2-1 - TRBV19 CASSIETGAEQFF TGTGCCAGTAGTATAGAGACAGGGGCTGAGCAGTTCTTC
- TRBJ2-3 - TRBV5-1 CASSLGQSTDTQYF TGCGCCAGCAGCTTGGGACAGAGCACAGATACGCAGTATTTT
TRBD2 TRBJ2-1 few TRBV10-3 CAISSGTDRWHEQFF TGTGCCATCAGTAGCGGGACCGATCGTTGGCATGAGCAGTTCTTC